This T cell receptor beta chain was observed in a study of blood T cells in healthy people across ages. Then a second PCR, running about 6 to 11 cycles, was carried out with a sample-barcoded 5' primer and a J-beta primer mix. MiXCR was run by TCRdb on the 5' RACE reads, yielding one entry per CDR3 protein. The sample shows approximately 900,000 distinct CDR3 sequences, about 28% of them seen only once. Germline CDR1 is SGHTA and CDR2 is FQGNSA. The CDR3 covers 13 residues. The V gene lost 6 bases and the J gene lost 3 bases, with 12 bases spanning the gap. In this sample, this clonotype turned up many times. This same sample was also taken into another study, of T cells of mothers and their children. That report notes: No persistent microchimeric T cell clones were detected at 95 to 100 clones per million clonotypes sensitivity.

The sequenced material came from blood. The chain recombines TRBV7-2 with TRBJ2-7; either TRBD1 or TRBD2 may supply D (5 bases each). This clonotype was obtained from a woman aged 40 to 50 in good health. The CDR3 coding sequence is TGTGCCAGCAGTTTAAGAGGGGACTACGAGCAGTACTTC. Its protein product is CASSLRGDYEQYF. Full variable domain (rest looked up from reference TRBV7-2 and TRBJ2-7): GAGVSQSPSNKVTEKGKDVELRCDPISGHTALYWYRQSLGQGLEFLIYFQGNSAPDKSGLPSDRFSAERTGGSVSTLTIQRTQQEDSAVYLCASSLRGDYEQYFGPGTRLTVT.